The 15 T cell receptor beta chains reported below all come from one sample, sequenced in a study of early T cells in non-severe SARS-CoV-2 infection (dated by TCRdb to the early 2020s). Receptor libraries were prepared by 5' RACE. For sequencing, a NextSeq 500 was employed. TCRdb itself trimmed the public reads at Q25 with fastp, ran MiXCR and retained productive beta chains. Each entry merges the rows of one CDR3 protein and shows their most common DNA and genes. The sample profile shows roughly 62,000 distinct CDR3 sequences; more than 7.5% of them were found once. The biggest ten clones account for about 3.2% of the sample. Sequenced: whole blood. The receptors stem from an adult who was a healthcare worker with PCR-confirmed SARS-CoV-2 infection or an uninfected control (not recorded which).

Ten or more counts support this clonotype. The rearrangement uses TRBV28 and TRBJ2-7; D may be TRBD2 (6 bases). This CDR3 comprises 15 residues. The ends were cut back, 5 bases at V and 7 bases at J, with 21 bases in the middle. Germline assignment: CDR1 MDHEN and CDR2 SYDVKM. The CDR3 region is CASSLRGSGLMEQYF. CDR3 nucleotides: TGTGCCAGCAGTCTCCGAGGTAGCGGACTCATGGAGCAGTACTTC.

The chain is built from TRBV29-1 and TRBJ2-7; 7 nucleotides agree with TRBD1. The J segment lost 4 bases and the V segment lost 6 bases, leaving 12 bases of the junction unmatched. This CDR3 comprises 14 residues. The germline gives CDR1 SQVTM, CDR2 ANQGSEA. CDR3 residues: CSVQRGTGVYEQYF. DNA of the CDR3: TGCAGCGTCCAACGGGGTACAGGGGTATACGAGCAGTACTTC.

V and J are TRBV5-1 and TRBJ2-6; no reliable D call. V lost 0 bases and J lost 0, with 7 bases in between. From germline, CDR1 is SGHRS and CDR2 YFSETQ. The CDR3 loop spans 16 amino acids. CDR3 in amino acids: CASSLGTFSGANVLTF. CDR3 DNA sequence: TGCGCCAGCAGCTTGGGGACGTTCTCTGGGGCCAACGTCCTGACTTTC.

This clonotype was detected ten times or more. CDR3 sequence reads: CASSGPGSRGYNEQFF. The CDR3 DNA is TGTGCCAGCAGCGGGCCGGGGTCTCGGGGTTACAATGAGCAGTTCTTC. This chain links TRBV7-2 with TRBJ2-1, with D tentatively TRBD2 (5 bases). This CDR3 is 16 amino acids long. V dropped 5 bases and J dropped 4 bases, with 18 bases sitting between them. Germline V gene sequence: CDR1 SGHTA, CDR2 FQGNSA.

This clonotype was detected only a few times. The genes are TRBV20-1 and TRBJ2-6; possible D gene TRBD1, 7 bases. The CDR3 consists of 14 residues. Trimming cost V 6 bases and J 2 bases, with 11 bases left between them. Per germline, CDR1 DFQATT and CDR2 SNEGSKA (reference sequence). The CDR3 reads CSAGGTAGANVLTF. In DNA form, the CDR3 reads TGCAGTGCCGGAGGGACAGCTGGGGCCAACGTCCTGACTTTC.

The sample holds many counts of this clonotype. The V call is TRBV3-1, the J call TRBJ2-7, with no clear D. The CDR3 spans 15 residues. Trimming cost V 2 bases and J 3 bases, with 14 bases left between them. In germline, CDR1 is LGHDT, CDR2 YNNKEL (reference sequence). In DNA form, the CDR3 reads TGTGCCAGCAGCCAAACTCGGACCGGATACTACGAGCAGTACTTC. This sequence encodes CASSQTRTGYYEQYF.

There are a few counts of this clonotype. CDR3 bases: TGTGCCAGCAGTTACTTCACCGGCTCCCTAGCCAAAAACATTCAGTACTTC. It specifies CASSYFTGSLAKNIQYF. The chain combines TRBV6-6 with TRBJ2-4; D not certain. Germline lookup yields CDR1 MNHNY and CDR2 SVGAGI (reference sequence). Trimming pared 1 base from V and 0 bases from J, leaving 13 bases between. This CDR3 has 17 residues.

A few counts support this clonotype. V usage is TRBV28 and J usage is TRBJ2-5; 8 bases align to TRBD2. Germline-derived CDR1 and CDR2 are MDHEN and SYDVKM. The CDR3 has 14 amino acids. The V gene end was trimmed by 1 base and the J gene end by 6 bases; junction bases not matched to a gene: 4. As DNA, the CDR3 is TGTGCCAGCAGTTTATATAGCGGGACACAGACCCAGTACTTC. It yields the protein CASSLYSGTQTQYF.

J is TRBJ2-3 and V is TRBV5-6; tentative D call: TRBD2 (6 bases). Germline V gene lookup returns CDR1 SGHDT and CDR2 YYEEEE. The germline V and J ends were trimmed by 4 bases and 0 bases, with 12 bases remaining between them. This CDR3 comprises 15 residues. As DNA, the CDR3 is TGTGCCAGCAGCGCCGGGACTTCTAGCACAGATACGCAGTATTTT. Its protein product is CASSAGTSSTDTQYF.

This clonotype was counted many times. The rearrangement uses TRBV29-1 and TRBJ2-5; D not resolved. Germline V CDR1 and CDR2: SQVTM, ANQGSEA. V was clipped by 0 bases and J by 5 bases, with 4 bases between them. CDR3 length: 11 amino acids. Here the CDR3 DNA reads TGCAGCGTTGAAGATTATGAGACCCAGTACTTC. Amino acids: CSVEDYETQYF. The full variable domain, its missing parts supplied by reference TRBV29-1 and TRBJ2-5, is SAVISQKPSRDICQRGTSLTIQCQVDSQVTMMFWYRQQPGQSLTLIATANQGSEATYESGFVIDKFPISRPNLTFSTLTVSNMSPEDSSIYLCSVEDYETQYFGPGTRLLVL.

Many counts were recorded for this clonotype. The chain is built from TRBV7-9 and TRBJ2-2; D remains ambiguous. Germline CDR1 SEHNR, CDR2 FQNEAQ (reference sequence). Trimming left V 1 base short and J 4 bases short, with 7 bases between. The CDR3 extends over 14 amino acids. In DNA form, the CDR3 reads TGTGCCAGCAGCTTAGGAAGGTCCACCGGGGAGCTGTTTTTT. It yields the protein CASSLGRSTGELFF.

This clonotype was counted a few times. This chain links TRBV11-2 with TRBJ2-5; 9 bases agree with TRBD1. The V and J ends lost 6 bases and 1 base, in that order; junction bases with no gene match: 6. The CDR3 sequence is 15 residues long. Germline assignment: CDR1 SGHAT and CDR2 FQNNGV. CDR3 in DNA: TGTGCCAGCAGACCACCGGGACAGGGCCAAGAGACCCAGTACTTC. Translated, it gives CASRPPGQGQETQYF.

This clonotype was picked up many times. The chain employs TRBV20-1 and TRBJ1-2; the D gene is possibly TRBD1 (5 bases). This CDR3 contains 13 residues. Germline-derived CDR1 and CDR2 are DFQATT and SNEGSKA (reference sequence). V was clipped by 7 bases and J by 2 bases, with 14 bases between them. CDR3 amino acids: CSVPLDTNYGYTF. The CDR3 nucleotides read TGCAGTGTTCCTCTGGACACAAACTATGGCTACACCTTC.

This clonotype was observed many times. The chain combines TRBV10-3 with TRBJ2-1; TRBD2 matches at 7 bases. The CDR3 totals 12 residues. The germline gives CDR1 ENHRY, CDR2 SYGVKD. With 11 bases clipped from V and 10 bases from J, the junction kept 11 bases outside the gene matches. The DNA of the CDR3 is TGTGCCGGAGGTGGGAGGGCAGGGGAGCAGTTCTTC. Amino acids: CAGGGRAGEQFF.

Many counts were recorded for this clonotype. V usage is TRBV11-3 and J usage is TRBJ2-7, with 9 nucleotides matching TRBD2. The CDR3 is 15 residues long. V was clipped by 5 bases and J by 0 bases; unmatched bases: 5. The germline V gene has CDR1 SGHNT and CDR2 YENEEA. The CDR3 spells CASSASGASSYEQYF. The CDR3 nucleotides are TGTGCCAGCAGCGCTAGCGGGGCAAGCTCCTACGAGCAGTACTTC.